The 24 T cell receptor beta chains below were found in one sample sequenced in a study of T cell changes during pregnancy in multiple sclerosis. Produced via immunoSEQ multiplex PCR; TCRdb's table is partial and in-frame only. The repertoire has around 38,000 clones, roughly 90% of them found once; the top ten carry roughly 5%. The source was CD8+ T cells from peripheral blood mononuclear cells, collected in the third trimester of pregnancy. The receptors were sampled from a female donor with multiple sclerosis, enrolled in a pregnancy study.

The rearrangement links TRBV19 to TRBJ1-5; no clear D. The CDR3 has 14 amino acids. The V end was cut by 8 bases, the J end by 1 base, with 12 bases between. The V gene's germline CDR1 is LNHDA and CDR2 SQIVND (reference sequence). CDR3 nucleotide sequence: TGTGCCAGTCGTCCCCAGGAAAGCAATCAGCCCCAGCATTTT. Translating it yields CASRPQESNQPQHF. Drawing the rest from reference TRBV19 and TRBJ1-5, the complete variable domain is DGGITQSPKYLFRKEGQNVTLSCEQNLNHDAMYWYRQDPGQGLRLIYYSQIVNDFQKGDIAEGYSVSREKKESFPLTVTSAQKNPTAFYLCASRPQESNQPQHFGDGTRLSIL.

This clone was seen more than once but under ten times. J is TRBJ1-5 and V is TRBV7-2; D perhaps matches TRBD1 (6 bases). The length of the CDR3 is 14 residues. The germline V and J ends were trimmed by 5 bases and 6 bases, with 14 bases remaining between them. The germline CDR1 and CDR2 sequences are SGHTA and FQGNSA. CDR3 in amino acids: CASSPDPRGQPQHF. In nucleotides, the CDR3 is TGTGCCAGCAGCCCGGACCCCAGGGGTCAGCCCCAGCATTTT.

The chain is built from TRBV19 and TRBJ1-5; the D is unclear. From germline, CDR1 is LNHDA and CDR2 SQIVND (reference sequence). The CDR3 totals 14 residues. V was trimmed by 8 bases and J by 0 bases, leaving 11 bases between them. The CDR3 here is CASGEGYSNQPQHF. The CDR3, as DNA: TGTGCCAGTGGGGAGGGATATAGCAATCAGCCCCAGCATTTT.

The chain joins TRBV30 to TRBJ2-5, with 11 bases matching TRBD2. CDR3 length equals 18 residues. In germline, CDR1 is GTSNPN, CDR2 SVGIG (reference sequence). With V trimmed by 1 base and J by 2 bases, 12 bases remained unmatched. The CDR3 DNA sequence: TGTGCCTGGAGTGAGCCCCTCCGGACTAGCGGGTATCAAGAGACCCAGTACTTC. Amino acids: CAWSEPLRTSGYQETQYF.

The chain links TRBV9 to TRBJ1-5, with D possibly being TRBD1 (5 bases). CDR3 length: 14 amino acids. Deletions cut 1 base from V and 6 bases from J, with 11 bases between. The V gene's germline CDR1 is SGDLS and CDR2 YYNGEE. The CDR3 DNA is TGTGCCAGCAGCGTATGGGGGGACGCTCAGCCCCAGCATTTT. Its translation is CASSVWGDAQPQHF.

J is TRBJ2-1 and V is TRBV29-1; D uncertain. CDR1 SQVTM and CDR2 ANQGSEA come from the germline V gene. The CDR3 consists of 10 residues. V gave up 2 bases and J gave up 6 bases, with 2 bases separating them. The CDR3 bases are TGCAGCGTTGAACTCAATGAGCAGTTCTTC. Translation: CSVELNEQFF.

The CDR3 loop is CASSLRGFSGNTIYF. DNA of the CDR3: TGTGCCAGCAGTTTAAGGGGATTCTCTGGAAACACCATATATTTT. This chain links TRBV27 with TRBJ1-3; D might be TRBD1 (5 bases). CDR1 is MNHEY and CDR2 is SMNVEV in the germline V gene (reference sequence). The CDR3 length is 15 residues. V was pared by 2 bases and J by 0 bases, with 8 bases between.

The genes are TRBV27 and TRBJ1-1; 8 bases match TRBD1. CDR1 and CDR2 (germline): MNHEY, SMNVEV (reference sequence). The J segment lost 8 bases and the V segment lost 4 bases, leaving 6 bases of the junction unmatched. The CDR3 length is 13 residues. As DNA, the CDR3 is TGTGCCAGCAGTTGGGCAGGGGGCGGAGAAGCTTTCTTT. It specifies CASSWAGGGEAFF.

The chain carries TRBV14 and TRBJ2-3; 7 bases line up with TRBD2. From germline, CDR1 is SGHDN and CDR2 FVKESK. There are 13 residues in the CDR3. The junction had 6 bases not matched to a gene; V was cut back by 11 bases and J by 1 base. CDR3 nucleotide sequence: TGTGCCGTTCGAACTAGCGGCACAGATACGCAGTATTTT. Translated, it gives CAVRTSGTDTQYF.

The chain joins TRBV4-2 to TRBJ2-2; 8 nucleotides align to TRBD1. The V and J ends lost 2 bases and 0 bases, in that order; junction bases with no gene match: 8. Per germline, CDR1 LGHNA and CDR2 YNFKEQ. The length of the CDR3 is 18 residues. CDR3 in amino acids: CASSQTLTGGPNTGELFF. Written as DNA, the CDR3 is TGTGCCAGCAGCCAAACCCTAACAGGGGGACCGAACACCGGGGAGCTGTTTTTT.

The chain joins TRBV27 to TRBJ1-1, with D perhaps TRBD1 (5 bases). Trimming removed 5 bases at V and 1 base at J, with 5 bases between. The germline V gene has CDR1 MNHEY and CDR2 SMNVEV (reference sequence). The CDR3 is 12 residues long. The CDR3 nucleotides are TGTGCCAGCAGTAGGGGGAACACTGAAGCTTTCTTT. It specifies CASSRGNTEAFF.

The chain uses TRBV27 and TRBJ1-1; the match to TRBD1 covers 8 bases. This CDR3 has 13 amino acids. V was clipped by 3 bases and J by 11 bases; unmatched bases: 8. Per germline, CDR1 MNHEY and CDR2 SMNVEV (reference sequence). The CDR3 DNA reads TGTGCCAGCAGTTTCGGGACAGGATTTGTGGCTTTCTTT. The encoded protein is CASSFGTGFVAFF.

This chain links TRBV2 with TRBJ2-7, with 9 bases aligning to TRBD1. Germline CDR1 SNHLY, CDR2 FYNNEI. With V trimmed by 6 bases and J by 2 bases, 8 bases remained unmatched. The CDR3 has 15 amino acids. CDR3 nucleotides: TGTGCCAGCAGAGGAACAGGGGGCGATCCCTACGAGCAGTACTTC. Its protein product is CASRGTGGDPYEQYF.

The rearrangement joins TRBV12-5 to TRBJ2-1, with D maybe TRBD2 (6 bases). Trimming removed 1 base from V and 2 bases from J, with 9 bases in between. This CDR3 is 15 amino acids long. Looked up from germline, CDR1 is LGHNT and CDR2 is FRNRAP. Written as DNA, the CDR3 is TGTGCTAGTGGTTTGGACGGGAGCACCTACAATGAGCAGTTCTTC. Protein product: CASGLDGSTYNEQFF.

The J gene is TRBJ2-1, the V gene TRBV19; 7 bases are a match to TRBD1. With V trimmed by 4 bases and J by 10 bases, 7 bases remained unmatched. The length of the CDR3 is 13 residues. CDR1 and CDR2 (germline): LNHDA, SQIVND (reference sequence). The CDR3 DNA reads as TGTGCCAGTAGTACCCCGACAGGGTTAGAGCAGTTCTTC. Residues: CASSTPTGLEQFF.

The chain employs TRBV4-3 and TRBJ2-1; 11 nucleotides agree with TRBD1. Germline trimming cut 4 bases from V and 8 bases from J; bases unmatched to any gene: 10. In germline, CDR1 is LGHNA, CDR2 YSLEER. The CDR3 runs 16 residues. The CDR3 nucleotides read TGCGCCAGCAGCCTTACCGGGACAGGGGGTGTAGATGAGCAGTTCTTC. Protein sequence: CASSLTGTGGVDEQFF.

The chain couples TRBV19 to TRBJ2-7, with TRBD2 matching 12 bases. J lost 4 bases, V lost 6 bases, and 1 base had no gene match. The germline V gene has CDR1 LNHDA and CDR2 SQIVND (reference sequence). The CDR3 has 13 amino acids. CDR3: CASRTSGSYEQYF. In nucleotides, the CDR3 is TGTGCCAGTAGGACTAGCGGGAGTTACGAGCAGTACTTC. The complete variable domain, with remaining parts taken from reference TRBV19 and TRBJ2-7, reads DGGITQSPKYLFRKEGQNVTLSCEQNLNHDAMYWYRQDPGQGLRLIYYSQIVNDFQKGDIAEGYSVSREKKESFPLTVTSAQKNPTAFYLCASRTSGSYEQYFGPGTRLTVT.

The V and J genes are TRBV30 and TRBJ1-1, with a possible D match to TRBD1 (5 bases). Germline V gene data show CDR1 as GTSNPN and CDR2 as SVGIG (reference sequence). V lost 0 bases and J 0 bases, leaving 11 bases between the germline ends. There are 15 residues in the CDR3. CDR3 DNA sequence: TGTGCCTGGAGTGTACTGGCAGGGCTGAACACTGAAGCTTTCTTT. Its protein is CAWSVLAGLNTEAFF. Drawing the rest from reference TRBV30 and TRBJ1-1, the complete variable domain is SQTIHQWPATLVQPVGSPLSLECTVEGTSNPNLYWYRQAAGRGLQLLFYSVGIGQISSEVPQNLSASRPQDRQFILSSKKLLLSDSGFYLCAWSVLAGLNTEAFFGQGTRLTVV.

The chain has TRBV5-4 and TRBJ2-5; perhaps TRBD1 as D (6 bases). The last part of the DNA fits TRBJ2-7 better; the J call may be wrong. The CDR3 runs to 14 residues. Germline assignment: CDR1 SGHNT and CDR2 YYREEE (reference sequence). The CDR3 spells CASSFSQGNYEQYF. The CDR3 nucleotides are TGTGCCAGCAGCTTTTCACAGGGAAATTACGAGCAGTACTTC.

The rearrangement joins TRBV4-1 to TRBJ2-7; D might be TRBD1 (5 bases). V lost 1 base to trimming and J lost 2 bases, with 12 bases between them. The germline V gene has CDR1 MGHRA and CDR2 YSYEKL. The CDR3 is made up of 15 amino acids. The CDR3 spells CASSQAGNIAYEQYF. In DNA, the CDR3 is TGCGCCAGCAGCCAAGCAGGGAACATAGCCTACGAGCAGTACTTC.

The chain has TRBV19 and TRBJ2-7; 8 bases line up with TRBD2. The CDR3 consists of 16 residues. With V trimmed by 2 bases and J by 4 bases, 10 bases remained unmatched. From germline, CDR1 is LNHDA and CDR2 SQIVND (reference sequence). The CDR3 loop reads CASSISGGLVEYEQYF. CDR3 in DNA: TGTGCCAGTAGTATATCCGGGGGACTAGTTGAGTACGAGCAGTACTTC.

The J gene is TRBJ2-7, the V gene TRBV7-6; D possibly corresponds to TRBD2 (6 bases). CDR3 size: 16 residues. The V end was cut by 5 bases, the J end by 2 bases, with 19 bases between. Per germline, CDR1 SGHVS and CDR2 FNYEAQ. The chain's CDR3 is CASSPGESSGTYEQYF. CDR3 DNA: TGTGCCAGCAGCCCCGGGGAGAGTAGCGGAACCTACGAGCAGTACTTC.

This chain joins TRBV30 and TRBJ1-5; TRBD1 matches 7 bases. CDR1 is GTSNPN and CDR2 is SVGIG in the germline V gene (reference sequence). The ends lost 2 bases at V and 5 bases at J; junction bases unmatched: 21. The CDR3 covers 19 residues. CDR3 coding DNA: TGTGCCTGGAGTAAAACGCCACACAGGGGAAGGTATGGGGATCAGCCCCAGCATTTT. Its translation: CAWSKTPHRGRYGDQPQHF.

The chain recombines TRBV6-5 with TRBJ2-3, with TRBD2 matching over 10 bases. The CDR3 loop spans 14 amino acids. V lost 7 bases, J lost 3 bases, and 4 bases stayed unmatched. The germline V gene encodes CDR1 MNHEY and CDR2 SVGAGI. Here the CDR3 reads CASTLAGATDTQYF. The DNA for the CDR3 is TGTGCCAGCACCCTAGCGGGAGCGACAGATACGCAGTATTTT.